This passage covers 13 T cell receptor beta chains from one sample sequenced in a study of neoadjuvant nivolumab and ipilimumab in lung cancer. Method: immunoSEQ multiplex PCR; TCRdb's copy keeps in-frame clones and lacks some. The table has around 21,000 clones, 82% seen once. The specimen was peripheral blood, collected before neoadjuvant nivolumab, alone or with ipilimumab. The source of these receptors is an adult with non-small cell lung cancer.

The rearrangement links TRBV2 to TRBJ2-3; the match to TRBD2 covers 7 bases. The CDR3 has 16 amino acids. Trimming removed 8 bases from V and 2 bases from J; junction bases left unmatched: 13. CDR1 and CDR2 from the germline V gene are SNHLY and FYNNEI. The CDR3 here is CASWFGGSVLTDTQYF. DNA for the CDR3: TGTGCCAGCTGGTTTGGCGGGAGCGTTCTCACAGATACGCAGTATTTT. The entire variable domain, with the rest obtained from reference TRBV2 and TRBJ2-3, is as follows: EPEVTQTPSHQVTQMGQEVILRCVPISNHLYFYWYRQILGQKVEFLVSFYNNEISEKSEIFDDQFSVERPDGSNFTLKIRSTKLEDSAMYFCASWFGGSVLTDTQYFGPGTRLTVL.

This chain uses TRBV7-2 with TRBJ2-4; D remains unclear. With 5 bases removed from V and 6 bases from J, the gap between germline ends came to 17 bases. This CDR3 region has 15 residues. Per germline, CDR1 SGHTA and CDR2 FQGNSA. CDR3 residues: CASSRSQYRVNIQYF. CDR3 DNA: TGTGCCAGCAGCCGTTCTCAATACCGGGTAAACATTCAGTACTTC. Together with reference TRBV7-2 and TRBJ2-4, the CDR3 gives the full variable domain: GAGVSQSPSNKVTEKGKDVELRCDPISGHTALYWYRQSLGQGLEFLIYFQGNSAPDKSGLPSDRFSAERTGGSVSTLTIQRTQQEDSAVYLCASSRSQYRVNIQYFGAGTRLSVL.

The genes are TRBV5-1 and TRBJ2-5; weak D call: TRBD2 (6 bases). Per germline, CDR1 SGHRS and CDR2 YFSETQ. Trimming pared 7 bases from V and 1 base from J, leaving 17 bases between. The CDR3 is 15 residues long. Here the CDR3 reads CASGYGEVAQETQYF. DNA of the CDR3: TGCGCCAGCGGATACGGGGAGGTGGCCCAAGAGACCCAGTACTTC.

This clone was picked up a small number of times. The chain has TRBV9 and TRBJ1-1; no reliable D call. The CDR3 covers 13 residues. Looked up from germline, CDR1 is SGDLS and CDR2 is YYNGEE. The V end was cut by 3 bases, the J end by 3 bases, with 9 bases between. The CDR3 DNA sequence: TGTGCCAGCAGCGAAATCCCGGACACTGAAGCTTTCTTT. This translates into CASSEIPDTEAFF.

This rearrangement joins TRBV2 to TRBJ1-5; no clear D gene. Germline CDR1 is SNHLY and CDR2 is FYNNEI. This CDR3 comprises 15 residues. V was shortened by 1 base and J by 10 bases, with 17 bases between the two germline ends. The CDR3 sequence is CASSEGTPTQSPQHF. The CDR3 DNA sequence: TGTGCCAGCAGTGAAGGGACCCCCACTCAATCTCCCCAGCATTTT.

The chain has TRBV30 and TRBJ1-2; D not resolved. Germline V gene lookup returns CDR1 GTSNPN and CDR2 SVGIG (reference sequence). The CDR3 covers 12 residues. The V gene lost 2 bases and the J gene lost 1 base, with 5 bases spanning the gap. The CDR3 sequence: CAWSMINYGYTF. The CDR3 coding sequence is TGTGCCTGGAGTATGATTAACTATGGCTACACCTTC.

On this clone itself: Relative to the germline gene, one junction end is altered; a read error may explain this. The chain employs TRBV7-9 and TRBJ2-7; D may correspond to TRBD1 or TRBD2 (5 bases each). Germline V gene data show CDR1 as SEHNR and CDR2 as FQNEAQ (reference sequence). This CDR3 comprises 9 residues. The CDR3 loop reads CASKPGPLF. CDR3 nucleotides: TGTGCCAGTAAGCCGGGACCCCTTTTC.

The V and J genes are TRBV11-2 and TRBJ2-3; TRBD2 matches 9 bases. After removal of 4 bases from V and 2 bases from J, the junction contained 7 bases not matched to a gene. Looked up from germline, CDR1 is SGHAT and CDR2 is FQNNGV. The CDR3 totals 16 residues. CDR3 nucleotides: TGTGCCAGCAGCTCAGTAGCGGGGGAATCCACAGATACGCAGTATTTT. Translating gives CASSSVAGESTDTQYF. The complete variable domain, with remaining parts taken from reference TRBV11-2 and TRBJ2-3, reads EAGVAQSPRYKIIEKRQSVAFWCNPISGHATLYWYQQILGQGPKLLIQFQNNGVVDDSQLPKDRFSAERLKGVDSTLKIQPAKLEDSAVYLCASSSVAGESTDTQYFGPGTRLTVL.

In DNA, the CDR3 is TGTGCCAGCAGCCAAAACTACGAGCAGTACTTC. As protein: CASSQNYEQYF. The chain links TRBV14 to TRBJ2-7; D gene uncertain. V was pared by 2 bases and J by 3 bases, with 2 bases between. The length of the CDR3 is 11 residues. Germline lookup yields CDR1 SGHDN and CDR2 FVKESK.

The chain recombines TRBV11-2 with TRBJ2-7; TRBD2 agrees at 11 bases. The CDR3 spans 14 residues. The V and J ends lost 8 bases and 3 bases, in that order; junction bases with no gene match: 6. The germline CDR1 and CDR2 sequences are SGHAT and FQNNGV. The CDR3 DNA is TGTGCCAGCCGAAAACTAGCGGGAGACTACGAGCAGTACTTC. Protein sequence: CASRKLAGDYEQYF.

This chain's CDR3 is CASSLGAPYGYTF. In nucleotides, the CDR3 is TGTGCCAGCAGCTTGGGCGCTCCCTATGGCTACACCTTC. The genes are TRBV7-6 and TRBJ1-2; D is undetermined. The CDR3 has 13 amino acids. V lost 3 bases and J 4 bases, leaving 9 bases between the germline ends. In germline, CDR1 is SGHVS, CDR2 FNYEAQ.

This clone appeared a few times. V and J are TRBV15 and TRBJ2-5; D is unclear. This CDR3 comprises 12 residues. Trimming took 1 base from V and 5 from J, leaving 5 bases between them. CDR1 and CDR2 from the germline V gene are LNHNV and YYDKDF (reference sequence). The CDR3 loop reads CATSRVEETQYF. The CDR3 DNA follows: TGTGCCACCAGCAGAGTCGAGGAGACCCAGTACTTC.

The gene calls are TRBV5-8 and TRBJ1-3; D unclear. This CDR3 is 14 amino acids long. CDR1 SGHTS and CDR2 YDEGEE come from the germline V gene. V lost 1 base to trimming and J lost 3 bases, with 8 bases between them. CDR3 loop: CASSLRTSGNTIYF. The CDR3 DNA is TGTGCCAGCAGCTTGAGGACGAGTGGAAACACCATATATTTT.